The 11 T cell receptor beta chains below all came from one sample that was sequenced in a study of beta chain features in type 1 diabetes (dated by TCRdb to 2016 to 2018). Library creation used the immunoSEQ multiplex PCR assay. The High Capacity cDNA Reverse Transcription Kit was used to reverse transcribe all of the isolated RNA, meaning that expressed TCRB transcripts were what got sequenced. As stored in TCRdb, this immuneACCESS dataset retains in-frame rearrangements with V and J assigned. A fraction of the clones does not appear; measured against another copy, unresolved V genes explain less than half of the discrepancy, and the remainder lacks a known reason. The sample table lists hundreds of thousands of clones, roughly 12% of them with a count of one. The top ten hold under 0.02% of the sample. Specimen: naive CD4+ T cells from blood. The cell subset or site label on this specimen signifies: true naive CD4+ T cells. Receptors originate from a man between 18 and 35 years old in good health.

V usage is TRBV9 and J usage is TRBJ2-7, with D unclear. Germline lookup yields CDR1 SGDLS and CDR2 YYNGEE. Trimming pared 8 bases from V and 7 bases from J, leaving 19 bases between. The CDR3 is 13 residues long. The CDR3 DNA is TGTGCCAGAATCGGCTCCCCCCCGCGGGAGCAGTACTTC. Its protein product is CARIGSPPREQYF.

CDR3 sequence (DNA): TGTGCCAGCAGCGGACAGATCAATCAGCCCCAGCATTTT. It specifies CASSGQINQPQHF. V and J are TRBV11-2 and TRBJ1-5, with D possibly being TRBD1 (6 bases). Germline V gene data show CDR1 as SGHAT and CDR2 as FQNNGV. There are 13 residues in the CDR3. The V gene lost 5 bases and the J gene lost 3 bases, with 8 bases spanning the gap. Together with reference TRBV11-2 and TRBJ1-5, the CDR3 gives the full variable domain: EAGVAQSPRYKIIEKRQSVAFWCNPISGHATLYWYQQILGQGPKLLIQFQNNGVVDDSQLPKDRFSAERLKGVDSTLKIQPAKLEDSAVYLCASSGQINQPQHFGDGTRLSIL.

The gene calls are TRBV5-1 and TRBJ1-5; D gene unclear. CDR1 is SGHRS and CDR2 is YFSETQ in the germline V gene. V was trimmed by 2 bases and J by 0 bases, leaving 9 bases between them. The CDR3 spans 15 residues. The CDR3 loop is CASSFGLNSNQPQHF. The CDR3, as DNA: TGCGCCAGCAGCTTCGGACTCAATAGCAATCAGCCCCAGCATTTT. The full variable domain, in which reference TRBV5-1 and TRBJ1-5 provide the parts outside the CDR3, is KAGVTQTPRYLIKTRGQQVTLSCSPISGHRSVSWYQQTPGQGLQFLFEYFSETQRNKGNFPGRFSGRQFSNSRSEMNVSTLELGDSALYLCASSFGLNSNQPQHFGDGTRLSIL.

V usage is TRBV7-9 and J usage is TRBJ1-2; D is unclear. CDR3 length equals 15 residues. Per the germline V gene, CDR1 is SEHNR and CDR2 is FQNEAQ (reference sequence). V lost 3 bases to trimming and J lost 4 bases, with 15 bases between them. CDR3 sequence: CASSFTVDEGYGYTF. DNA for the CDR3: TGTGCCAGCAGCTTTACCGTTGACGAGGGCTATGGCTACACCTTC.

This clone was detected a few times. The rearrangement links TRBV4-3 to TRBJ2-5; TRBD1 might be the D (6 bases). Trimming pared 0 bases from V and 9 bases from J, leaving 14 bases between. Germline V gene lookup returns CDR1 LGHNA and CDR2 YSLEER. The CDR3 runs 14 residues. The CDR3 is CASSQDPPPGAQYF. The CDR3, as DNA: TGCGCCAGCAGCCAAGATCCTCCCCCAGGGGCCCAGTACTTC.

The gene calls are TRBV5-6 and TRBJ2-5; tentative D call: TRBD1 (6 bases). In germline, CDR1 is SGHDT, CDR2 YYEEEE. The CDR3 loop spans 15 amino acids. Between the trimmed V and J ends, which lost 2 bases and 2 bases, there was a span of 13 bases. DNA of the CDR3: TGTGCCAGCAGCTTATTTGTGACAGGACAAGAGACCCAGTACTTC. Translated, it gives CASSLFVTGQETQYF.

In its sample, this clone was seen many times. The chain carries TRBV7-2 and TRBJ2-7; maybe TRBD2 (6 bases). CDR1 SGHTA and CDR2 FQGNSA come from the germline V gene. The V gene lost 5 bases and the J gene lost 1 base, with 12 bases spanning the gap. The CDR3 is made up of 14 amino acids. DNA for the CDR3: TGTGCCAGCAGCACTAGCTACAGTTCCTACGAGCAGTACTTC. Its translation is CASSTSYSSYEQYF.

J is TRBJ1-2 and V is TRBV18; TRBD1 is a possible D gene (6 bases). CDR1 and CDR2 from the germline V gene are KGHSH and LQKENI. This CDR3 is built from 15 residues. Trimming cost V 3 bases and J 4 bases, with 15 bases left between them. The CDR3 bases are TGTGCCAGCTCACCGCGACAGGCCATGTCCTATGGCTACACCTTC. Translating gives CASSPRQAMSYGYTF. The variable domain in full, completed from reference TRBV18 and TRBJ1-2, reads NAGVMQNPRHLVRRRGQEARLRCSPMKGHSHVYWYRQLPEEGLKFMVYLQKENIIDESGMPKERFSAEFPKEGPSILRIQQVVRGDSAAYFCASSPRQAMSYGYTFGSGTRLTVV.

The V and J genes are TRBV18 and TRBJ2-5, with a possible D match to TRBD2 (7 bases). CDR1 and CDR2 (germline): KGHSH, LQKENI. The CDR3 consists of 16 residues. With 3 bases removed from V and 1 base from J, the gap between germline ends came to 15 bases. CDR3 region: CASSPRGGARQETQYF. In nucleotides, the CDR3 is TGTGCCAGCTCACCGAGGGGGGGCGCCCGCCAAGAGACCCAGTACTTC.

The J gene is TRBJ2-7, the V gene TRBV7-9; 9 bases are a match to TRBD2. The CDR3 spans 15 residues. CDR1 is SEHNR, CDR2 FQNEAQ, per germline (reference sequence). The J segment lost 6 bases and the V segment lost 3 bases, leaving 9 bases of the junction unmatched. The CDR3 nucleotides read TGTGCCAGCAGCTTTAGCGGGAGTCGTCGGGCCGAGCAGTACTTC. Residues: CASSFSGSRRAEQYF.

The J gene is TRBJ2-3, the V gene TRBV7-2; D is perhaps TRBD2 (7 bases). Trimming stripped 1 base from V and 3 bases from J, with 14 bases between. Looked up from germline, CDR1 is SGHTA and CDR2 is FQGNSA. CDR3 size: 16 residues. Written as DNA, the CDR3 is TGTGCCAGCAGCTTAGTCAGAGGGGGGGGGACAGATACGCAGTATTTT. It encodes CASSLVRGGGTDTQYF.